These T cell receptor beta chains were read from a single sample in a study of early T cells in non-severe SARS-CoV-2 infection. Each CDR3 protein gets one entry after TCRdb re-called the 5' RACE reads with MiXCR. The table has more than 80,000 distinct CDR3 sequences, about 15% seen once; the top ten hold roughly 1.3%. The sequencing input was whole blood. These receptors were obtained from an adult who was a healthcare worker with PCR-confirmed SARS-CoV-2 infection or an uninfected control (not recorded which). CDR3s include the opening cysteine and the closing phenylalanine or tryptophan. The order of the fields is D gene, V gene, J gene, clone size, CDR3 DNA, CDR3 protein. A D gene is named only where the DNA matches it firmly. Rows give clone size only sometimes, using once, few, many, or a class for an expanded clone.

D: .
V: TRBV28
J: TRBJ2-3
size: many
DNA: TGTGCCAGCAGTTTTAAGAGCCCAGATACGCAGTATTTT
CDR3: CASSFKSPDTQYF

D: .
V: TRBV6-5
J: TRBJ1-2
size: .
DNA: TGTGCCAGCAGTTACGGCGCTAACTATGGCTACACCTTC
CDR3: CASSYGANYGYTF

D: TRBD2
V: TRBV7-9
J: TRBJ2-5
size: .
DNA: TGTGCCAGCAGTTCCGACGTCGGGCGGGAGATCGGAGAGACCCAGTACTTC
CDR3: CASSSDVGREIGETQYF

D: .
V: TRBV4-3
J: TRBJ2-1
size: .
DNA: TGCGCCAGCAGCCAAGATACGGGGGAGTACAATGAGCAGTTCTTC
CDR3: CASSQDTGEYNEQFF

D: .
V: TRBV11-2
J: TRBJ2-5
size: few
DNA: TGTGCCAGCAGCCCCCGTGGCTCTGGGGAGACCCAGTACTTC
CDR3: CASSPRGSGETQYF

D: TRBD1
V: TRBV7-9
J: TRBJ1-5
size: .
DNA: TGTGCCAGCAGCTGGGGACAGGGTTTTAATCAGCCCCAGCATTTT
CDR3: CASSWGQGFNQPQHF

D: .
V: TRBV5-4
J: TRBJ2-1
size: many
DNA: TGTGCCAGCAGCTCCACCGAAAGGGCGCCCTACAATGAGCAGTTCTTC
CDR3: CASSSTERAPYNEQFF

D: .
V: TRBV27
J: TRBJ2-1
size: few
DNA: TGTGCCAGCAGTTTTAGACAACCGAGCCACAATGAGCAGTTCTTC
CDR3: CASSFRQPSHNEQFF

D: .
V: TRBV6-4
J: TRBJ2-3
size: .
DNA: TGTGCCAGCAGTGACTCTCCAGAATCAGATACGCAGTATTTT
CDR3: CASSDSPESDTQYF

D: TRBD2
V: TRBV9
J: TRBJ2-1
size: .
DNA: TGTGCCAGCAGCGTGGGACTAGCGGACTACAATGAGCAGTTCTTC
CDR3: CASSVGLADYNEQFF

D: TRBD1
V: TRBV19
J: TRBJ2-1
size: few
DNA: TGTGCCAGTAGTATATCCGGGACAGGGTCCTACAATGAGCAGTTCTTC
CDR3: CASSISGTGSYNEQFF

D: .
V: TRBV15
J: TRBJ2-4
size: .
DNA: TGTGCCGCCGCGGACGGAAAAAACATTCAGTACTTC
CDR3: CAAADGKNIQYF

D: .
V: TRBV28
J: TRBJ2-1
size: few
DNA: TGTGCCAGCAGTTTATCAGAGAATGAGCAGTTCTTC
CDR3: CASSLSENEQFF

D: TRBD2
V: TRBV28
J: TRBJ2-1
size: .
DNA: TGTGCCAGCAGTTTGTCTGGATTCGGGTGGGAGGGCACAGATGAGCAGTTCTTC
CDR3: CASSLSGFGWEGTDEQFF

D: .
V: TRBV9
J: TRBJ1-2
size: many
DNA: TGTGCCAGCAGCGCAGAAGGGGGTAGAAACTATGGCTACACCTTC
CDR3: CASSAEGGRNYGYTF

D: TRBD2
V: TRBV7-9
J: TRBJ2-1
size: few
DNA: TGTGCCAGCAGCTCCACCGCGACTAGCGGGAGATTCGATGAGCAGTTCTTC
CDR3: CASSSTATSGRFDEQFF

D: TRBD1
V: TRBV14
J: TRBJ2-6
size: few
DNA: TGTGCCAGCAGCGCAGGGGGCGCTGGGGCCAACGTCCTGACTTTC
CDR3: CASSAGGAGANVLTF

D: TRBD1
V: TRBV29-1
J: TRBJ1-1
size: few
DNA: TGCAGCGCCGCAGGACAGGTGAACACTGAAGCTTTCTTT
CDR3: CSAAGQVNTEAFF

D: .
V: TRBV5-1
J: TRBJ2-1
size: few
DNA: TGCGCCAGCAGCTTGGTGGATGAGCAGTTCTTC
CDR3: CASSLVDEQFF

D: .
V: TRBV10-3
J: TRBJ2-7
size: .
DNA: TGTGCCATCAGTGAGTCGGAGGGGTCGTACGAGCAGTACTTC
CDR3: CAISESEGSYEQYF

D: .
V: TRBV6-1
J: TRBJ1-6
size: .
DNA: TGTGCCAGCAGTGACACCCTGAATTCACCCCTCCACTTT
CDR3: CASSDTLNSPLHF

D: TRBD1
V: TRBV7-2
J: TRBJ1-1
size: once
DNA: TGTGCCAGCAGCTCCTCGGACAGGGGGCTGACTGAAGCTTTCTTT
CDR3: CASSSSDRGLTEAFF

D: .
V: TRBV6-6
J: TRBJ1-6
size: .
DNA: TGTGCCAGCAGTTACTCGCGGGGATATAATTCACCCCTCCACTTT
CDR3: CASSYSRGYNSPLHF

D: .
V: TRBV10-3
J: TRBJ2-5
size: .
DNA: TGTGCCATCAGTGACAGAAGGAAAGAGACCCAGTACTTC
CDR3: CAISDRRKETQYF

D: TRBD1
V: TRBV28
J: TRBJ1-2
size: few
DNA: TGTGCCAGCAGTCGACAGGGTAGGGTCTATGGCTACACCTTC
CDR3: CASSRQGRVYGYTF

D: .
V: TRBV7-9
J: TRBJ2-3
size: few
DNA: TGTGCCAGCACCATGGAGGGAGATACGCAGTATTTT
CDR3: CASTMEGDTQYF

D: .
V: TRBV29-1
J: TRBJ1-1
size: .
DNA: TGCAGCGCGGGGGATTGGAACACTGAAGCTTTCTTT
CDR3: CSAGDWNTEAFF

D: .
V: TRBV28
J: TRBJ2-1
size: .
DNA: TGTGCCAGCATTCTAAGTGGGAGCTTCTACAATGAGCAGTTCTTC
CDR3: CASILSGSFYNEQFF

D: .
V: TRBV20-1
J: TRBJ2-3
size: few
DNA: TGCAGTGCTAGTGGAGGTCCCCACCCGTATTTT
CDR3: CSASGGPHPYF

D: TRBD1
V: TRBV23-1
J: TRBJ2-6
size: .
DNA: TGCGCCAGCAGCCTTCCCGCGGACAGGGCCGGGGCCAACGTCCTGACTTTC
CDR3: CASSLPADRAGANVLTF

D: .
V: TRBV27
J: TRBJ2-5
size: many
DNA: TGTGCCAGCAGTTTATCAGAGTACCAAGAGACCCAGTACTTC
CDR3: CASSLSEYQETQYF

D: TRBD1
V: TRBV28
J: TRBJ2-6
size: many
DNA: TGTGCCAGCACTCCAGGGGGCTCCTTCTCTGGGGCCAACGTCCTGACTTTC
CDR3: CASTPGGSFSGANVLTF

D: .
V: TRBV29-1
J: TRBJ2-6
size: few
DNA: TGCAGCGTCCGGGAGCAGGTTAGCTCTGGGGCCAACGTCCTGACTTTC
CDR3: CSVREQVSSGANVLTF

D: .
V: TRBV20-1
J: TRBJ1-6
size: .
DNA: TGCAGTGCTAGACCCCCTACAGGGCGGAATTCACCCCTCCACTTT
CDR3: CSARPPTGRNSPLHF

D: TRBD1
V: TRBV5-4
J: TRBJ2-2
size: few
DNA: TGTGCCAGCAGCTCCTGGACAGGGAAGAACACCGGGGAGCTGTTTTTT
CDR3: CASSSWTGKNTGELFF

D: .
V: TRBV29-1
J: TRBJ2-5
size: .
DNA: TGCAGCGTTGGGGAGGAGACCCAGTACTTC
CDR3: CSVGEETQYF

D: TRBD1
V: TRBV27
J: TRBJ1-5
size: few
DNA: TGTGCCAGCAGTTTTGACAGGGGGAATCAGCCCCAGCATTTT
CDR3: CASSFDRGNQPQHF

D: .
V: TRBV28
J: TRBJ1-2
size: few
DNA: TGTGCCAGCAGTTCCCGCATGCCAGGGATAACGGGCGGCTACACCTTC
CDR3: CASSSRMPGITGGYTF

D: .
V: TRBV20-1
J: TRBJ1-5
size: .
DNA: TGCAGTGCTAGAGTTGGGGGAGGCGCTCAGCCCCAGCATTTT
CDR3: CSARVGGGAQPQHF

D: .
V: TRBV7-8
J: TRBJ1-5
size: few
DNA: TGTGCCAGCAGCCCCCAGGGACGCCGAAATCAGCCCCAGCATTTT
CDR3: CASSPQGRRNQPQHF

D: TRBD2
V: TRBV5-4
J: TRBJ2-7
size: few
DNA: TGTGCCAGCAGCTATAGCGGGAGTGAGGAGCAGTACTTC
CDR3: CASSYSGSEEQYF

D: .
V: TRBV7-2
J: TRBJ1-4
size: .
DNA: TGTGCCAGCAGCTCCGACTTTCGTGAAAAACTGTTTTTT
CDR3: CASSSDFREKLFF

D: TRBD1
V: TRBV28
J: TRBJ2-1
size: many
DNA: TGTGCCAGCAGTTTATTAGGGACAGCCAACAATGAGCAGTTCTTC
CDR3: CASSLLGTANNEQFF